The clone carrying this TCR beta chain was seen many times. Its antigen is undetermined. The data were obtained in a study of naive and memory T cell subsets. This CDR3 has 16 amino acids. Trimming cost V 4 bases and J 0 bases, with 16 bases left between them. The V gene's germline CDR1 is SGHDT and CDR2 YYEEEE. From the second PCR step, alpha and beta chains were amplified apart. CD4 T cells were positively selected, then CD8 T cells from the CD4-negative fraction. Study-level points and caveats: Clonotypes are single alpha or beta chains, not paired receptors.

The beta constant-region primer was an equimolar mix of two oligonucleotides covering TRBC1 and TRBC2. Four rounds of PCR amplified the ligated cDNA using nested alpha and beta constant-region primers plus SP2. MiXCR was run by TCRdb on the UMI-ligation and nested PCR reads, yielding one entry per CDR3 protein. Counted here are some 87,000 distinct CDR3 sequences, 7% occurring once; the ten biggest clones make up around 1.5%. This TCR came from a human donor in good health. Sequences were obtained from central memory CD4+ T cells from blood. This rearrangement joins TRBV5-6 to TRBJ1-2, with D possibly TRBD1 on 6 matching bases. The CDR3 region is CASSVTTGKANYGYTF. The CDR3 DNA follows: TGTGCCAGCAGCGTGACAACAGGGAAAGCTAACTATGGCTACACCTTC.